The 7 T cell receptor beta chains below were found in one sample sequenced in a study of T cell changes during pregnancy in multiple sclerosis. Assay used: immunoSEQ multiplex PCR; TCRdb lists only in-frame clones, some missing. The profile shows 70,000 to 95,000 clones, approximately 92% of them singletons. The sample consisted of peripheral blood, taken in the first trimester of pregnancy. These receptor sequences come from a female donor with multiple sclerosis, enrolled in a pregnancy study.

This sequence joins TRBV7-2 and TRBJ2-1, with D maybe TRBD2 (5 bases). Trimming took 5 bases from V and 0 from J, leaving 8 bases between them. The CDR3 totals 14 residues. The germline V gene encodes CDR1 SGHTA and CDR2 FQGNSA. In DNA form, the CDR3 reads TGTGCCAGCAGCCTAGGAGGCTCCTACAATGAGCAGTTCTTC. This encodes CASSLGGSYNEQFF.

In DNA, the CDR3 is TGTGCCAGCTCACCACCGTTCAGGGGAGAGACCCAGTACTTC. Translating gives CASSPPFRGETQYF. V is TRBV18 and J is TRBJ2-5; a possible D gene is TRBD1 (6 bases). The CDR3 is made up of 14 amino acids. Looked up from germline, CDR1 is KGHSH and CDR2 is LQKENI. Trimming took 0 bases from V and 4 from J, leaving 9 bases between them.

The chain couples TRBV2 to TRBJ2-7; no definite D call. V gave up 4 bases and J gave up 1 base, with 11 bases separating them. The CDR3 is 14 residues long. Germline CDR1 reads SNHLY; CDR2 reads FYNNEI. The DNA for the CDR3 is TGTGCCAGCAGTGTCTCGGTATTATCCTACGAGCAGTACTTC. It codes for CASSVSVLSYEQYF.

The rearrangement uses TRBV7-8 and TRBJ1-4; 7 positions agree with TRBD1. The CDR3 length is 15 residues. The junction had 7 bases not matched to a gene; V was cut back by 5 bases and J by 4 bases. In germline, CDR1 is SGHVS, CDR2 FQNEAQ. The CDR3 spells CASSQGQMINEKLFF. For the CDR3, the DNA is TGTGCCAGCAGCCAGGGACAGATGATTAATGAAAAACTGTTTTTT.

CDR3: CASSDHSGGDTDTQYF. CDR3 nucleotides: TGTGCCAGCAGTGACCATAGCGGGGGAGACACAGATACGCAGTATTTT. The chain carries TRBV6-4 and TRBJ2-3; 9 nucleotides agree with TRBD2. J was trimmed by 2 bases and V by 2 bases; bases with no gene match: 5. Germline V gives CDR1 MRHNA, CDR2 SNTAGT. This CDR3 region has 16 residues.

CDR3 DNA sequence: TGTGCCAGCAGCAAGACAGTCAACGAGCAGTACTTC. It codes for CASSKTVNEQYF. The genes are TRBV7-9 and TRBJ2-7; weak D call: TRBD1 (5 bases). This CDR3 is built from 12 residues. CDR1 SEHNR and CDR2 FQNEAQ come from the germline V gene (reference sequence). The V end lost 5 bases, the J end lost 5 bases, and 10 bases lay between the germline ends. Based on the CDR3 plus reference TRBV7-9 and TRBJ2-7, the full variable domain is DTGVSQNPRHKITKRGQNVTFRCDPISEHNRLYWYRQTLGQGPEFLTYFQNEAQLEKSRLLSDRFSAERPKGSFSTLEIQRTEQGDSAMYLCASSKTVNEQYFGPGTRLTVT.

The chain carries TRBV15 and TRBJ1-2; 7 bases are shared with TRBD1. V lost 0 bases to trimming and J lost 12 bases; unmatched junction nucleotides: 7. CDR3 length equals 13 residues. Germline-derived CDR1 and CDR2 are LNHNV and YYDKDF (reference sequence). CDR3 bases: TGTGCCACCAGCAGAGATCGGCAGGGGGTAAACACCTTC. Its protein is CATSRDRQGVNTF.